The clone carrying this TCR beta chain was recorded many times. Antigen specificity is unknown. These data belong to a study of Graves' ophthalmopathy and Graves' hyperthyroidism. Points from the study as a whole: Most thyroid clonotypes with frequency above 0.001 were detected in blood too.

The authors diagnosed from clinical symptoms, serum thyroxine, TRAb, thyroid ultrasound and orbital computed tomography. RNA transcripts were the template, and TCR beta CDR3 regions were amplified from them. HTBI-primed first-round RT-PCR preceded second-round multiplex PCR. TCRdb itself ran the multiplex PCR reads through MiXCR, one entry per CDR3 protein. The sample gives 500,000 to 700,000 distinct CDR3 sequences, approximately 35% of which show up once; about 4% is in the top ten. Germline V gives CDR1 SGDLS, CDR2 YYNGEE. This CDR3 is built from 15 residues. The ends lost 0 bases at V and 0 bases at J; junction bases unmatched: 1.

Sequenced input: peripheral blood or thyroid tissue (not recorded which). The V and J genes are TRBV9 and TRBJ2-7, with 9 bases fitting TRBD1. The clonotype was recovered from an adult man with Graves' hyperthyroidism. The CDR3 protein is CASSVGDRDSYEQYF. Here the CDR3 DNA reads TGTGCCAGCAGCGTAGGGGACAGGGACTCCTACGAGCAGTACTTC.